The clone carrying this T cell receptor (beta chain) was observed a single time. What it binds is not known. These data are taken from a study of OX40 agonist ivuxolimab in advanced cancers. Study-level background: Subjects had a mean age of about 60 years, with a range of 23 to 79; around 83% were male. One hepatocellular carcinoma and a couple of cutaneous melanoma patients partially responded.

Germline V gene sequence: CDR1 MNHEY, CDR2 SVGAGI. V lost 7 bases and J lost 3; bases outside the gene matches: 3. The CDR3 is 15 amino acids. Study findings and constraints: Expanded clones were, on average, more numerous in CD8+ T cells than in CD4+.

Some clones are missing from TCRdb's copy, which holds only in-frame ones; the method was immunoSEQ multiplex PCR. The sample records about 94,000 clones, more than 75% being singletons. The chain has TRBV6-5 and TRBJ2-7; 16 bases agree with TRBD2. This receptor was identified in an adult with an advanced solid tumor such as melanoma, head and neck, liver or kidney cancer. The source was CD4+ or CD8+ T cells sorted from blood, collected in a trial of the OX40 agonist ivuxolimab. The CDR3 sequence is CASTGLAGGRYEQYF. In nucleotides, the CDR3 is TGTGCCAGCACGGGACTAGCGGGGGGGCGCTACGAGCAGTACTTC.